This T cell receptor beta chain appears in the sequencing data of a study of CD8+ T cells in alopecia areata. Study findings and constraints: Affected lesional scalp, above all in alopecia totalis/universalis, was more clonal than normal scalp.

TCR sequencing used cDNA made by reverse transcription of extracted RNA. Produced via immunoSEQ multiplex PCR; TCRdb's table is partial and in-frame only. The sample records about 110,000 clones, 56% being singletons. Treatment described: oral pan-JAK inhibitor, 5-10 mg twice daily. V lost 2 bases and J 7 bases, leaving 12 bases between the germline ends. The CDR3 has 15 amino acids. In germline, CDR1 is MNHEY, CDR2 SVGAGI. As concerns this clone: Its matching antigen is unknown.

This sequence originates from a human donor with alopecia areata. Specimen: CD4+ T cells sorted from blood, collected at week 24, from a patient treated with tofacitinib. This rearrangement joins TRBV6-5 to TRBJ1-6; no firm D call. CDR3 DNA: TGTGCCAGCAGTTACGAGTTAGGGTTGAATTCACCCCTCCACTTT. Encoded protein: CASSYELGLNSPLHF.